The rows below give T cell receptor beta chains drawn from one sample of a study of persistence of HIV-infected CD4 T cells. The repertoire was sequenced with immunoSEQ multiplex PCR; TCRdb's copy has only in-frame clones and lacks some. This table holds tens of thousands of clones, less than 85% found once. These receptors are not linked to any known antigen. Source: CD4+ T cells sorted from PBMCs after roughly 18-hour stimulation, taken from a patient who received antiretroviral therapy. All receptors come from an adult man with HIV who was CMV-seropositive. The CDR3 runs from the conserved cysteine through the conserved F or W. D genes are given only for firm matches. Clone size is given for some rows only: seen once, a few or many times, or a class if the clone is expanded.

cdr3_aa: CAISDTSQGARYEQYF; cdr3_nt: TGTGCCATCAGTGATACCTCACAGGGGGCGCGCTACGAGCAGTACTTC; v_call: TRBV10-3; clone_size: few; j_call: TRBJ2-7; d_call: TRBD1
cdr3_aa: CASIGTGNSNQPQHF; cdr3_nt: TGTGCCAGCATCGGGACAGGCAATAGCAATCAGCCCCAGCATTTT; v_call: TRBV21-1; clone_size: NA; j_call: TRBJ1-5; d_call: NA
cdr3_aa: CASSMGSNEKLFF; cdr3_nt: TGTGCCAGTAGTATGGGGTCTAATGAAAAACTGTTTTTT; v_call: TRBV19; clone_size: few; j_call: TRBJ1-4; d_call: NA
cdr3_aa: CASSQWQGAKRTGELFF; cdr3_nt: TGTGCCAGTAGTCAGTGGCAGGGGGCGAAAAGAACCGGGGAGCTGTTTTTT; v_call: TRBV19; clone_size: few; j_call: TRBJ2-2; d_call: TRBD1
cdr3_aa: CASSLLGQGGSPLHF; cdr3_nt: TGTGCCAGCAGTTTATTGGGACAGGGAGGGTCACCCCTCCACTTT; v_call: TRBV27; clone_size: NA; j_call: TRBJ1-6; d_call: TRBD1
cdr3_aa: CAIRRGAANEQFF; cdr3_nt: TGTGCCATCAGGAGAGGGGCAGCAAATGAGCAGTTCTTC; v_call: TRBV10-3; clone_size: once; j_call: TRBJ2-1; d_call: NA
cdr3_aa: CASSLDTNTEAFF; cdr3_nt: TGTGCCAGCAGCCTTGACACGAACACTGAAGCTTTCTTT; v_call: TRBV7-9; clone_size: NA; j_call: TRBJ1-1; d_call: NA
cdr3_aa: CASSLKGDTQYF; cdr3_nt: TGTGCCAGCAGCTTAAAGGGGGATACGCAGTATTTT; v_call: TRBV7-2; clone_size: NA; j_call: TRBJ2-3; d_call: NA
cdr3_aa: CASSQSGATDTQYF; cdr3_nt: TGTGCCAGCAGCCAGTCAGGGGCGACAGATACGCAGTATTTT; v_call: TRBV3-1/TRBV3-2; clone_size: NA; j_call: TRBJ2-3; d_call: NA
cdr3_aa: CASSVATGAGNTIYF; cdr3_nt: TGTGCCAGCAGCGTAGCTACGGGTGCTGGAAACACCATATATTTT; v_call: TRBV9; clone_size: NA; j_call: TRBJ1-3; d_call: NA
cdr3_aa: CASRRGDRTGELFF; cdr3_nt: TGTGCCAGCAGACGGGGGGATCGCACCGGGGAGCTGTTTTTT; v_call: TRBV28; clone_size: NA; j_call: TRBJ2-2; d_call: TRBD2
cdr3_aa: CASRVQGNTGELFF; cdr3_nt: TGTGCCAGTAGAGTGCAGGGTAACACCGGGGAGCTGTTTTTT; v_call: TRBV19; clone_size: NA; j_call: TRBJ2-2; d_call: NA